This TCR beta chain was sequenced during a study of blood T cells in healthy people across ages (dated by TCRdb to the mid-2010s). Background for the entire study: Template switching captured roughly one uniquely barcoded TCR beta cDNA molecule per two T cells in model experiments. To track age-related changes in TCR beta repertoire diversity, the study relied on deep sequencing normalized with unique cDNA molecular identifiers. Donors were grouped into four age groups: young (average approximately 16 years), middle-aged (approximately 41), aged (around 60) and long-lived (82). To avoid experimental bias, donors of different ages were distributed randomly across sequencing lanes. Using the same blood draw, the study looked at two additional independent replicas of 1 million unique cDNA reads for two donors, one aged 18 to 30 and the other aged 80 or older. The paper's findings and limits, for the study overall: Compared with the aged group, the long-lived group had more naive CD4+ T cells, fewer expanded clones and increased TCR diversity, suggesting age selection. Estimates of total diversity from one million sequenced T cells were regarded as lower bounds and underestimates. Donor CMV infection status was unknown, potentially confounding age-related changes in expanded clonotypes. Observed TCR beta diversity per million T cells fell roughly linearly with age, and a significant reduction was already apparent by age roughly 40. There was a strong correlation between observed TCR beta diversity and the percentage of naive T cells measured by flow cytometry. Conclusive comparison of naive and antigen-experienced compartments was prevented by the profiling of bulk unsorted PBMCs.

Library preparation used 5' RACE. The data were produced on an Illumina HiSeq 2500. A second about 7 to 11 cycle PCR used a sample-barcoded 5' primer and a J-beta primer mix. Each TCR beta cDNA molecule received a unique molecular identifier from a template-switch 5' adaptor carrying 12 random nucleotides. Each sample yielded at least 2.5 million CDR3-containing paired-end reads. First-strand cDNA synthesis was performed from all RNA using the Mint cDNA synthesis kit, with priming by a TRBC-specific oligonucleotide. After uracil-DNA glycosylase treatment, a first 18-cycle PCR used universal primers M1SS and BC2_uni_R on all cDNA. The authors' pipeline ran thus. For normalization, 1 million high-quality reads were randomly selected from each sample, with every read carrying a distinct molecular identifier. Instead of being binned into consensus sequences, reads with shared molecular identifiers were discarded. MiTCR, with a Q25 quality threshold and the strictest error-elimination algorithm, was used for CDR3 identification, clonotype clustering and error correction. Lower-bound total TCR beta diversity was estimated with a nonparametric unseen species model using Euler transformation. Clones were called with MiXCR by TCRdb after fastp trimmed the public reads at Q25, and only in-frame beta chains were retained. Rows matching on CDR3 protein sequence are summarized as one entry with the most common DNA and genes. These V and J calls originate from TCRdb's pipeline instead of the authors' own analysis. Counted in this sample were about 760,000 distinct CDR3 sequences; 45% to 70% of them appeared once. The biggest ten clones account for roughly 24% of the sample.

Systemically healthy Caucasian individuals from Russia, 35 to 50 in total and aged roughly 6 to 95 years, were included as donors. Each donor gave 8 to 10 milliliters of peripheral blood, drawn into EDTA-treated Vacutainer tubes. Ficoll-Paque density-gradient centrifugation was used to isolate PBMCs, with at least 6.5 million per sample. Trizol reagent was used to extract total RNA from PBMCs, with at least 5.5 micrograms per sample. For every donor, an aliquot of PBMCs went through flow cytometry to measure the percentages of naive CD45RAhigh/CD27high T cells. CDR1 SGDLS and CDR2 YYNGEE are derived from the germline V gene. The CDR3 runs 16 amino acids, cysteine and phenylalanine included. Left in the record is the CDR3 DNA by itself, 48 bases read in frame from the first base. V sheds 3 bases and J sheds 0 bases, leaving 14 bases between their ends. This clonotype was picked up many times. The antigen it binds to is not known. Per-base qualities were not stored, and no clone one base away is much larger.

Sequences were obtained from blood. The chain links TRBV9 with TRBJ2-3, with TRBD2 tentatively as D gene (6 bases match). The TCR was taken from a man aged 40-49 years in good health. The DNA sequence follows: TGTGCCAGCAGCGCTCGGGACTTCACTAGCACAGATACGCAGTATTTT. It specifies CASSARDFTSTDTQYF.